Following are 27 T cell receptor beta chains from one sample sequenced in a study of T-cell memory formation after mild COVID-19. TCRdb re-called the 5' RACE reads with MiXCR, one entry per CDR3 protein. The profile shows about 130,000 distinct CDR3 sequences, over 15% of them singletons. The sequencing input was PBMCs or a T cell subset sorted from them (not recorded which). The receptor source for this set is a man aged 18-30 years who had mild COVID-19 (a few samples of this study predate the infection). Cell type and time point are not known.

The V gene is TRBV28, the J gene TRBJ2-2; D unresolved. The CDR3 spans 15 residues. From germline, CDR1 is MDHEN and CDR2 SYDVKM. Trimming took off 7 bases at V and 4 bases at J, with 16 bases between the two ends. CDR3 amino acids: CASIPSAGRTGELFF. CDR3 sequence (DNA): TGTGCCAGCATACCTTCGGCAGGACGCACCGGGGAGCTGTTTTTT.

The chain has TRBV12-3 or TRBV12-4 and TRBJ1-2; D is uncertain. Trimming stripped 3 bases from V and 5 bases from J, with 16 bases between. This CDR3 comprises 15 residues. CDR3: CASSLSGRVGYGYTF. The DNA for the CDR3 is TGTGCCAGCAGTTTGTCGGGAAGGGTTGGGTATGGCTACACCTTC.

The V and J genes are TRBV9 and TRBJ2-2, with 8 bases lining up with TRBD2. The junction had 6 bases not matched to a gene; V was cut back by 2 bases and J by 6 bases. The CDR3 contains 15 residues. In germline, CDR1 is SGDLS, CDR2 YYNGEE. Here the CDR3 DNA reads TGTGCCAGCAGCGTCGGGGGGGCCAACTCCGGGGAGCTGTTTTTT. Amino acid sequence: CASSVGGANSGELFF.

This clonotype showed up just a few times. The gene calls are TRBV11-2 and TRBJ1-5; D remains ambiguous. The CDR3 is 13 residues long. The V and J ends lost 2 bases and 5 bases respectively, with 7 bases between them. CDR1 is SGHAT and CDR2 is FQNNGV in the germline V gene. The CDR3 region is CASSLNGYQPQHF. The DNA of the CDR3 is TGTGCCAGCAGCTTAAATGGATATCAGCCCCAGCATTTT.

This clonotype was counted between two and nine times. The rearrangement links TRBV4-2 to TRBJ2-1; maybe TRBD2 (7 bases). Trimming took off 1 base at V and 8 bases at J, with 18 bases between the two ends. CDR1 is LGHNA, CDR2 YNFKEQ, per germline. The CDR3 consists of 16 residues. CDR3 region: CASSQGGAGGFHEQFF. In DNA, the CDR3 is TGTGCCAGCAGCCAAGGGGGGGCCGGGGGGTTTCATGAGCAGTTCTTC.

This clonotype was counted between two and nine times. The chain joins TRBV4-1 to TRBJ2-3; D not resolved. V lost 1 base, J lost 3 bases, and 14 bases lay in between. This CDR3 has 16 amino acids. Germline assignment: CDR1 MGHRA and CDR2 YSYEKL. CDR3 bases: TGCGCCAGCAGCCAAGTAGGCCTGGTGGGAACAGATACGCAGTATTTT. The encoded protein is CASSQVGLVGTDTQYF.

This clonotype has a count of ten or more. The V call is TRBV11-2, the J call TRBJ2-5; D not resolved. V dropped 6 bases and J dropped 3 bases, with 14 bases sitting between them. Germline CDR1 SGHAT, CDR2 FQNNGV. The CDR3 has 14 amino acids. For the CDR3, the DNA is TGTGCCAGCAGTCTCAACGGACCAAAAGAGACCCAGTACTTC. It encodes CASSLNGPKETQYF.

The chain carries TRBV2 and TRBJ2-7; 7 bases fit TRBD2. Germline CDR1 is SNHLY and CDR2 is FYNNEI. J lost 4 bases, V lost 8 bases, and 14 bases had no gene match. This CDR3 region has 15 residues. This chain's CDR3 is CASYQQAGDPYEQYV. CDR3 nucleotide sequence: TGTGCCAGCTACCAACAGGCGGGGGACCCTTACGAGCAGTACGTC.

The rearrangement uses TRBV11-2 and TRBJ1-5; 10 bases fit TRBD1. V trimming: 5 bases; J trimming: 2 bases; junction bases outside the gene matches: 3. There are 15 residues in the CDR3. Looked up from germline, CDR1 is SGHAT and CDR2 is FQNNGV. CDR3 residues: CASSAGTGGNQPQHF. DNA of the CDR3: TGTGCCAGCAGCGCGGGGACAGGGGGCAATCAGCCCCAGCATTTT.

This clonotype was seen repeatedly, ten times or more. V gene TRBV12-3 or TRBV12-4 combines with J gene TRBJ2-2; perhaps TRBD2 as D (6 bases). The CDR3 has 14 residues. The V gene lost 5 bases and the J gene lost 4 bases, with 11 bases spanning the gap. The CDR3 DNA reads as TGTGCCAGCAGTAAGCGGGCCGGCACCGGGGAGCTGTTTTTT. This codes for CASSKRAGTGELFF.

J is TRBJ2-5 and V is TRBV7-2; maybe TRBD1 (5 bases). CDR3 length equals 13 residues. V lost 1 base, J lost 5 bases, and 8 bases lay in between. From germline, CDR1 is SGHTA and CDR2 FQGNSA. DNA for the CDR3: TGTGCCAGCAGCTTAGTTAAGGGGGAGACCCAGTACTTC. Its translation: CASSLVKGETQYF.

This chain connects TRBV7-2 to TRBJ2-5, with 12 bases that match TRBD1. The CDR3 covers 16 residues. J was trimmed by 5 bases and V by 5 bases; bases with no gene match: 9. Germline CDR1 is SGHTA and CDR2 is FQGNSA. The CDR3 region has the DNA TGTGCCAGCAGCCCACAGGGACAGGGGGCAGGGGAGACCCAGTACTTC. Encoded protein: CASSPQGQGAGETQYF.

This clonotype was recorded many times. The chain has TRBV7-2 and TRBJ2-3, with D uncertain. CDR1 is SGHTA and CDR2 is FQGNSA in the germline V gene. CDR3 size: 14 residues. V was trimmed by 0 bases and J by 2 bases, leaving 6 bases between them. CDR3 amino acids: CASSLAGFTDTQYF. The CDR3 region has the DNA TGTGCCAGCAGCTTAGCGGGTTTCACAGATACGCAGTATTTT.

This clonotype was found a few times. V usage is TRBV6-5 and J usage is TRBJ2-7; D not certain. V was clipped by 0 bases and J by 3 bases, with 9 bases between them. The CDR3 sequence is 14 residues long. The germline CDR1 and CDR2 sequences are MNHEY and SVGAGI. This chain's CDR3 is CASSYSIPGYEQYF. In nucleotides, the CDR3 is TGTGCCAGCAGTTACTCGATCCCTGGCTACGAGCAGTACTTC.

This chain uses TRBV5-1 with TRBJ1-2, with 12 bases identical to TRBD1. Germline V gene sequence: CDR1 SGHRS, CDR2 YFSETQ. Losses at the gene ends were 0 bases for V and 6 bases for J; bases not matched to a gene: 6. The CDR3 consists of 16 residues. CDR3 nucleotides: TGCGCCAGCAGCTTGGAGACCGGGACAGGGGGCGATGGCTACACCTTC. Protein: CASSLETGTGGDGYTF.

The gene calls are TRBV20-1 and TRBJ2-1; 8 bases align to TRBD2. Germline-derived CDR1 and CDR2 are DFQATT and SNEGSKA (reference sequence). The junction had 7 bases not matched to a gene; V was cut back by 6 bases and J by 0 bases. The CDR3 is made up of 15 amino acids. This CDR3 is CSAPKRGSSYNEQFF. Written as DNA, the CDR3 is TGCAGTGCACCTAAGCGGGGGAGCTCCTACAATGAGCAGTTCTTC.

The rearrangement joins TRBV4-1 to TRBJ1-1; 7 nucleotides agree with TRBD1. V was pared by 1 base and J by 1 base, with 3 bases of the junction left unmatched. The length of the CDR3 is 15 residues. Germline V gene lookup returns CDR1 MGHRA and CDR2 YSYEKL. The CDR3 nucleotides read TGCGCCAGCAGCCAAGGACAGGGACCGAACACTGAAGCTTTCTTT. Translating it yields CASSQGQGPNTEAFF.

The chain carries TRBV4-3 and TRBJ1-6; 7 bases fit TRBD1. Germline CDR1 reads LGHNA; CDR2 reads YSLEER. This CDR3 has 16 residues. Unmatched junction bases numbered 7, after V lost 4 bases and J lost 4 bases. The CDR3, as DNA: TGCGCCAGCAGCCTAGAACCGGGACAGTATAATTCACCCCTCCACTTT. Its translation is CASSLEPGQYNSPLHF.

This chain uses TRBV4-1 with TRBJ2-1; 8 nucleotides line up with TRBD2. J gave up 6 bases and V 7 bases, and 11 bases lay outside the gene matches. The CDR3 has 15 residues. Per germline, CDR1 MGHRA and CDR2 YSYEKL. This CDR3 reads CASKNAGGSGNEQFF. The CDR3 DNA reads as TGCGCCAGCAAAAATGCGGGGGGCTCTGGCAATGAGCAGTTCTTC.

The V call is TRBV6-1, the J call TRBJ2-5; D is uncertain. V lost 0 bases to trimming and J lost 1 base, with 6 bases between them. Germline lookup yields CDR1 MNHNS and CDR2 SASEGT. This CDR3 contains 14 residues. The CDR3 DNA follows: TGTGCCAGCAGTGAAGCCCGGCTCCAAGAGACCCAGTACTTC. Its translation is CASSEARLQETQYF.

The genes are TRBV9 and TRBJ1-6; D not resolved. Germline assignment: CDR1 SGDLS and CDR2 YYNGEE. V was clipped by 0 bases and J by 9 bases, with 10 bases between them. This CDR3 comprises 14 residues. CDR3 nucleotides: TGTGCCAGCAGCGTAGTAGGGTTTGGTTCACCCCTCCACTTT. Residues: CASSVVGFGSPLHF.

The V and J genes are TRBV18 and TRBJ2-5; the D gene is possibly TRBD2 (6 bases). The CDR3 extends over 14 amino acids. Germline V gene sequence: CDR1 KGHSH, CDR2 LQKENI. V lost 6 bases to trimming and J lost 5 bases, with 16 bases between them. Here the CDR3 reads CASSRQGGVETQYF. CDR3 nucleotides: TGTGCCAGCTCCCGCCAGGGAGGAGTTGAGACCCAGTACTTC.

CDR3 DNA: TGTGCCAGCAGCTTATTTGGACAGAATAGCAATCAGCCCCAGCATTTT. It translates to CASSLFGQNSNQPQHF. The chain has TRBV7-2 and TRBJ1-5; D is possibly TRBD1 (6 bases). This CDR3 region has 16 residues. Germline V CDR1 and CDR2: SGHTA, FQGNSA. V gave up 2 bases and J gave up 0 bases, with 11 bases separating them.

This clonotype was observed once. The CDR3 DNA is TGCAGTGCTAGGTGGAACCGAGACAGCTACGAGCAGTACGTC. The encoded protein is CSARWNRDSYEQYV. The gene calls are TRBV20-1 and TRBJ2-7; the D gene is possibly TRBD1 (5 bases). This CDR3 spans 14 amino acids. Trimming removed 3 bases at V and 3 bases at J, with 15 bases between. Germline V lookup: CDR1 DFQATT, CDR2 SNEGSKA (reference sequence).

The chain is built from TRBV12-3 or TRBV12-4 and TRBJ2-3, with D tentatively TRBD2 (5 bases). V lost 5 bases, J lost 0 bases, and 15 bases lay in between. The CDR3 is 16 residues long. The CDR3 spells CASSGRGSVSTDTQYF. The CDR3 DNA follows: TGTGCCAGCAGTGGTCGGGGTAGCGTCAGCACAGATACGCAGTATTTT.

The chain joins TRBV6-6 to TRBJ2-1; perhaps TRBD1 as D (5 bases). V was clipped by 2 bases and J by 12 bases, with 17 bases between them. CDR1 is MNHNY and CDR2 is SVGAGI in the germline V gene (reference sequence). The CDR3 contains 14 residues. The CDR3 is CASSYDSSVQGQFF. The CDR3 DNA reads TGTGCCAGCAGTTACGACAGTTCAGTCCAAGGGCAGTTCTTC.

This clonotype was detected only a few times. The V and J genes are TRBV5-1 and TRBJ1-2; no clear D. CDR3 length: 14 amino acids. The V and J ends lost 4 bases and 2 bases respectively, with 12 bases between them. Germline V CDR1 and CDR2: SGHRS, YFSETQ. CDR3 loop: CASSPFLGNYGYTF. The CDR3 nucleotides read TGCGCCAGCAGCCCATTCCTGGGGAACTATGGCTACACCTTC.